What follows are 7 T cell receptor beta chains derived from one specimen sequenced in a study of blood T cell repertoires in COVID-19. The repertoire was sequenced with immunoSEQ multiplex PCR; TCRdb's copy has only in-frame clones and lacks some. The data contain around 77,000 clones, 70% to 90% of them singletons. Sequencing was carried out using peripheral blood. These receptors were collected from a man between 70 and 80 years old with active or convalescent COVID-19.

The chain recombines TRBV18 with TRBJ1-1, with 7 bases that match TRBD1. Losses at the gene ends were 0 bases for V and 8 bases for J; bases not matched to a gene: 6. CDR3 size: 14 residues. Germline CDR1 and CDR2: KGHSH and LQKENI. Written as DNA, the CDR3 is TGTGCCAGCTCACCACCGGGACAGCGCGCGGAAGCTTTCTTT. As protein: CASSPPGQRAEAFF.

The rearrangement uses TRBV7-3 and TRBJ2-7; 12 bases line up with TRBD2. Germline CDR1 reads SGHTA; CDR2 reads FQGTGA. The CDR3 is 17 residues long. Trimming at V came to 2 bases and at J to 5 bases, leaving 10 bases not matched to a gene. CDR3: CASSLLAGGTTRNEQYF. CDR3 nucleotides: TGTGCCAGCAGCTTACTAGCGGGAGGGACCACCCGGAACGAGCAGTACTTC.

The genes are TRBV21-1 and TRBJ2-7; the table's D call, TRBD2, has no DNA check behind it. TRBV21-1 is labeled a pseudogene. This CDR3 is 15 amino acids long. CDR3 nucleotide sequence: TGTGCCAGCAGCAAACTGGGACTAGCGGCCTACGAGCAGTACTTC. The encoded protein is CASSKLGLAAYEQYF.

This chain connects TRBV28 to TRBJ2-1; 8 nucleotides agree with TRBD2. Trimming took 6 bases from V and 0 from J; bases not matched to a gene: 10. Germline values: CDR1 MDHEN, CDR2 SYDVKM. This CDR3 contains 17 residues. For the CDR3, the DNA is TGTGCCAGCAGCTCCTCGGGGGGGACCCACTCCTACAATGAGCAGTTCTTC. As protein: CASSSSGGTHSYNEQFF.

The sample holds a few counts of this clone. The chain uses TRBV6-1 and TRBJ2-2, with 14 bases fitting TRBD2. The CDR3 contains 19 residues. In germline, CDR1 is MNHNS, CDR2 SASEGT. The junction had 8 bases not matched to a gene; V was cut back by 1 base and J by 4 bases. The CDR3, as DNA: TGTGCCAGCAGTGAAGAGGAGACTAGCGGGAGGGCCGGCACCGGGGAGCTGTTTTTT. Encoded protein: CASSEEETSGRAGTGELFF.

This clone was detected once. The chain carries TRBV4-2 and TRBJ1-2; 7 nucleotides agree with TRBD1. The germline CDR1 and CDR2 sequences are LGHNA and YNFKEQ. V dropped 4 bases and J dropped 6; count of bases not matched to a gene: 5. The CDR3 contains 13 residues. The CDR3 DNA sequence: TGTGCCAGCAGCCCCACCACAGGGGATGGCTACACCTTC. Translating it yields CASSPTTGDGYTF.

The chain combines TRBV28 with TRBJ1-2; D gene unclear. The CDR3 extends over 15 amino acids. The ends were cut back, 2 bases at V and 4 bases at J, with 14 bases in the middle. The germline gives CDR1 MDHEN, CDR2 SYDVKM. The CDR3 DNA reads as TGTGCCAGCAGTTTACCCAGGTCCTGGGCCTATGGCTACACCTTC. Its translation: CASSLPRSWAYGYTF.